This T cell receptor beta chain was retrieved from a study of T-cell memory formation after mild COVID-19. Constant-segment primers were used for 5'RACE, and the resulting TCR alpha and TCR beta cDNA libraries carried sample barcodes and UMIs. Each CDR3 protein gets one entry after TCRdb re-called the 5' RACE reads with MiXCR. The data hold 290,000 or so distinct CDR3 sequences, with less than 20% observed a single time. This clonotype has just a few counts. Germline CDR1 and CDR2: SEHNR and FQNEAQ (reference sequence). The CDR3 loop spans 12 amino acids. Trimming stripped 7 bases from V and 3 bases from J, with 9 bases between.

The chain is built from TRBV7-9 and TRBJ2-5; no clear D. The sequence was collected from a man between 18 and 35 years old who had mild COVID-19 (a few samples of this study predate the infection). Cell type and time point are not known. The sequenced material came from PBMCs or a T cell subset sorted from them (not recorded which). CDR3 in DNA: TGTGCCAGCATTTCTACCAAAGAGACCCAGTACTTC. Its translation: CASISTKETQYF.